The entry below describes one TCR beta chain. Its antigen is undetermined. The sample comes from a study of cytomegalovirus exposure and HLA in healthy donors. Study results and caveats: In all likelihood, a cluster of highly shared sequence variants was a sequencing artifact. One variant, a missense change in DCLRE1C, was linked in a later analysis to TCR beta V- and J-gene trimming.

This CDR3 comprises 17 residues. Trimming cost V 3 bases and J 9 bases; bases outside gene matches: 13. Germline V CDR1 and CDR2: MDHEN, SYDVKM. Both 60 Vbeta primers and 13 Jbeta primers went into the PCR. The method was immunoSEQ multiplex PCR; TCRdb's version includes in-frame clones alone and lacks a portion of them. The sample yields nearly 200,000 clones, 82% seen once. V usage is TRBV28 and J usage is TRBJ2-1, with TRBD2 matching over 11 bases. Sequences were obtained from PBMCs. This TCR derives from a woman aged 45-65 years in good health and CMV-seropositive. CDR3 loop: CASSLRLGSGRALEQFF. CDR3 nucleotides: TGTGCCAGCAGTTTGCGGCTCGGTAGCGGGAGGGCCCTTGAGCAGTTCTTC.